These T cell receptor beta chains were read from a single sample in a study of blood T cell repertoires in COVID-19. The repertoire was sequenced with immunoSEQ multiplex PCR; TCRdb's copy has only in-frame clones and lacks some. The table records roughly 360,000 clones, around 83% of them present only once. The sequenced material came from PBMCs or T cells enriched from blood (not recorded which). The source of these receptors is a woman in her forties or fifties who had recovered from COVID-19. CDR3s include the opening cysteine and the closing phenylalanine or tryptophan. D genes are given only for firm matches. Only part of the rows carry a size: once, few, many, or a class if the clone is expanded.

d_call	j_call	clone_size	v_call	cdr3_aa	cdr3_nt
TRBD1	TRBJ1-6	once	TRBV11-2	CASTLGGQNSPLHF	TGTGCCAGCACGTTAGGGGGACAGAATTCACCCCTCCACTTT
.	TRBJ1-5	.	TRBV12-5	CASGLVDSLRPQHF	TGTGCTAGTGGTTTGGTAGACAGCCTACGGCCCCAGCATTTT
TRBD1	TRBJ1-3	.	TRBV3-1/TRBV3-2	CASSLRTGTANTIYF	TGTGCCAGCAGCCTTCGAACAGGGACAGCAAACACCATATATTTT
.	TRBJ2-3	.	TRBV9	CASSVQVGLAREGNTQYF	TGTGCCAGCAGCGTCCAGGTCGGGTTAGCGAGGGAAGGTAATACGCAGTATTTT
.	TRBJ1-4	few	TRBV10-3	CAISESAGPNEKLFF	TGTGCCATCAGTGAGTCGGCAGGGCCTAATGAAAAACTGTTTTTT
TRBD2	TRBJ2-5	once	TRBV5-1	CASSPGLAGVRETQYF	TGCGCCAGCAGCCCCGGACTAGCGGGAGTGAGGGAGACCCAGTACTTC
.	TRBJ2-2	.	TRBV18	CASSAQNTGELFF	TGTGCCAGCTCAGCGCAGAACACCGGGGAGCTGTTTTTT
.	TRBJ1-2	.	TRBV30	CAWDLTSKALYGYTF	TGTGCCTGGGACCTGACATCGAAGGCCCTCTATGGCTACACCTTC
.	TRBJ2-5	.	TRBV3-1/TRBV3-2	CASSQNPGGAETQYF	TGTGCCAGCAGCCAAAATCCGGGCGGGGCGGAGACCCAGTACTTC
.	TRBJ1-5	.	TRBV2	CASQTDSNQPQHF	TGTGCCAGCCAGACAGATAGCAATCAGCCCCAGCATTTT
.	TRBJ1-2	.	TRBV24-1	CATSDRDSYGYTF	TGTGCCACCAGTGATCGGGATTCCTATGGCTACACCTTC
.	TRBJ1-1	.	TRBV6-2/TRBV6-3	CASSPRWGNAEAFF	TGTGCCAGCAGTCCCCGGTGGGGCAACGCTGAAGCTTTCTTT
TRBD2	TRBJ2-3	once	TRBV19	CASRRSGGVSLSSTDTQYF	TGTGCCAGTAGGAGGAGCGGGGGGGTCTCACTATCTAGCACAGATACGCAGTATTTT
.	TRBJ2-7	.	TRBV7-8	CASSTTVSYEQYF	TGTGCCAGCAGCACGACAGTTTCCTACGAGCAGTACTTC
TRBD2	TRBJ2-5	.	TRBV27	CASSLSGTMETQYF	TGTGCCAGCAGTTTATCAGGGACTATGGAGACCCAGTACTTC
TRBD2	TRBJ2-2	.	TRBV7-2	CASSPTSGNTGELFF	TGTGCCAGCAGCCCGACTAGCGGGAACACCGGGGAGCTGTTTTTT
.	TRBJ2-7	.	TRBV20-1	CSAKLGSLVYF	TGCAGTGCCAAGTTGGGGAGCCTGGTATACTTC
.	TRBJ2-5	once	TRBV19	CASSSGSQETQYF	TGTGCCAGTAGTAGCGGCAGCCAAGAGACCCAGTACTTC
.	TRBJ2-2	.	TRBV6-5	CASIWTAGSGELFF	TGTGCCAGCATTTGGACAGCGGGGTCCGGGGAGCTGTTTTTT
.	TRBJ2-7	.	TRBV6-5	CASSTDWQGPYEQYF	TGTGCCAGCAGTACCGATTGGCAGGGTCCGTACGAGCAGTACTTC
TRBD2	TRBJ2-1	.	TRBV27	CASSVRLAGGTSSYNEQFF	TGTGCCAGCAGTGTCCGACTAGCGGGAGGAACTAGCTCCTACAATGAGCAGTTCTTC
.	TRBJ1-1	.	TRBV30	CAWALGGSTEAFF	TGTGCCTGGGCCCTCGGGGGGAGCACTGAAGCTTTCTTT
TRBD2	TRBJ2-1	.	TRBV5-4	CASTGPSGSFPFARNEQFF	TGTGCCAGCACCGGTCCTAGCGGGAGTTTTCCCTTCGCCCGGAATGAGCAGTTCTTC
.	TRBJ1-6	.	TRBV7-9	CASSSSGGLNSPLHF	TGTGCCAGCAGCTCCAGTGGGGGACTGAATTCACCCCTCCACTTT
.	TRBJ2-2	.	TRBV19	CASSRQIGTGELFF	TGTGCCAGTAGTAGACAAATTGGCACCGGGGAGCTGTTTTTT
TRBD1	TRBJ1-5	.	TRBV7-2	CASSIQGDQPQHF	TGTGCCAGCAGTATCCAGGGGGACCAGCCCCAGCATTTT
TRBD2	TRBJ2-3	.	TRBV27	CASSWVAGGDTQYF	TGTGCCAGCAGTTGGGTAGCGGGGGGAGATACGCAGTATTTT
TRBD1	TRBJ1-4	.	TRBV19	CASSQRTGVGEKLFF	TGTGCCAGTAGTCAACGGACAGGGGTGGGAGAAAAACTGTTTTTT
TRBD2	TRBJ2-3	.	TRBV5-1	CASSPWTSANTQYF	TGCGCCAGCAGCCCCTGGACTAGCGCGAATACGCAGTATTTT
TRBD1	TRBJ1-2	.	TRBV7-8	CASSRDRFNYGYTF	TGTGCCAGCAGCCGGGACAGATTCAACTATGGCTACACCTTC
.	TRBJ1-1	.	TRBV5-4	CASSLVQPNTEAFF	TGTGCCAGCAGCTTGGTACAGCCGAACACTGAAGCTTTCTTT
TRBD2	TRBJ2-7	.	TRBV5-1	CASSLRTSGSIYEQYF	TGCGCCAGCAGCTTAAGGACTAGCGGGAGTATCTACGAGCAGTACTTC
.	TRBJ1-3	.	TRBV7-3	CASSHLCSHYSGNTIYF	TGTGCCAGCAGCCACCTGTGCAGCCACTACTCTGGAAACACCATATATTTT
.	TRBJ1-4	.	TRBV4-3	CASSQWGSQEKLFF	TGCGCCAGCAGCCAATGGGGCAGTCAGGAAAAACTGTTTTTT
.	TRBJ2-7	.	TRBV11-1	CASSRTSTPYEQYF	TGTGCCAGCAGCCGTACTAGCACGCCCTACGAGCAGTACTTC
.	TRBJ2-3	.	TRBV11-3	CASSLGEGTDTQYF	TGTGCCAGCAGCTTAGGGGAGGGCACAGATACGCAGTATTTT
.	TRBJ2-7	.	TRBV5-1	CASSLNRHNYEQYF	TGCGCCAGCAGCTTAAATCGACACAACTACGAGCAGTACTTC
TRBD1	TRBJ1-3	once	TRBV7-7	CASSLVDRASPGNTIYF	TGTGCCAGCAGCTTAGTGGACAGGGCAAGTCCTGGAAACACCATATATTTT
TRBD2	TRBJ2-3	.	TRBV6-5	CASSKAGGTDTQYF	TGTGCCAGCAGCAAAGCGGGGGGCACAGATACGCAGTATTTT
TRBD2	TRBJ2-1	.	TRBV19	CASSVPLAGGYNEQFF	TGTGCCAGTAGTGTCCCCCTAGCGGGGGGTTACAATGAGCAGTTCTTC
TRBD1	TRBJ1-1	.	TRBV5-1	CASSELGQGGTEAFF	TGCGCCAGCAGCGAATTGGGACAGGGGGGCACTGAAGCTTTCTTT